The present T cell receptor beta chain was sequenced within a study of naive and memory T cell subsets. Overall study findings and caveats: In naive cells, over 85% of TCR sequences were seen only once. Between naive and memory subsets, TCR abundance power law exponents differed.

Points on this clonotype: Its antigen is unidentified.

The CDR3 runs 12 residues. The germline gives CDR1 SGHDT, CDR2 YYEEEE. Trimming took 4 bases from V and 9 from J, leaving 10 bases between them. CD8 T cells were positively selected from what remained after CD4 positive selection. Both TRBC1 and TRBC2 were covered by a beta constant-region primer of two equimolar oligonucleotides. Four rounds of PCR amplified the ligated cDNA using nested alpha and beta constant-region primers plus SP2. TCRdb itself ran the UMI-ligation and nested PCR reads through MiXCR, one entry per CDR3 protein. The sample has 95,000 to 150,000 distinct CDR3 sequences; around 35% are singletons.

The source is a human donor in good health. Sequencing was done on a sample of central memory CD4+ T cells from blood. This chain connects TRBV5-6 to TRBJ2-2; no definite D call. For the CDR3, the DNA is TGTGCCAGCAGCCCCGGTCTCCGGGAGCTGTTTTTT. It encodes CASSPGLRELFF.